The T cell receptor beta chain described here comes from a study of blood T cell repertoires in COVID-19. The V end was cut by 5 bases, the J end by 11 bases, with 25 bases between. The CDR3 has 15 amino acids. Looked up from germline, CDR1 is SNHLY and CDR2 is FYNNEI. How the authors handled the data: Reference gene primer amplification in the assay estimated nucleated cell counts. Data came from immunoSEQ multiplex PCR; TCRdb stores just in-frame clones and leaves some out. Clonal size and the V and J genes are those of that table, whereas D and trimming came from the DNA. The sample includes 200,000 or so clones, roughly 80% seen only once; the top ten take more than 9%.

The TCR comes from a woman older than 75 with acute or convalescent COVID-19. The sequenced material came from peripheral blood. This chain joins TRBV2 and TRBJ2-7; the D gene is possibly TRBD1 (6 bases). The CDR3 is CASSRRRGVSEGEYF. The CDR3, as DNA: TGTGCCAGCAGTCGTCGCCGTGGGGTTTCTGAGGGGGAGTACTTC.